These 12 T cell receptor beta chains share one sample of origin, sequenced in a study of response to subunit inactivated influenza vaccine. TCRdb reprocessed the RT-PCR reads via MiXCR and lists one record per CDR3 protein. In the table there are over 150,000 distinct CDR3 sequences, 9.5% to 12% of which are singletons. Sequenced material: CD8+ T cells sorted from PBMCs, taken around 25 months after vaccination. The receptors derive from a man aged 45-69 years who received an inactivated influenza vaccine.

The CDR3 spells CASSLDQADTQYF. The CDR3 coding sequence is TGTGCCAGCAGTTTGGATCAAGCAGATACGCAGTATTTT. The chain has TRBV27 and TRBJ2-3; D is unclear. Germline-derived CDR1 and CDR2 are MNHEY and SMNVEV (reference sequence). V was pared by 3 bases and J by 4 bases, with 8 bases between. The CDR3 runs to 13 residues.

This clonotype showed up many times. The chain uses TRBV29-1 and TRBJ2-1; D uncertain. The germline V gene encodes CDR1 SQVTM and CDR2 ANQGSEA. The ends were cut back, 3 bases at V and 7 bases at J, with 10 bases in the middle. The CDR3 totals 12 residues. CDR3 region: CSVESMGNEQFF. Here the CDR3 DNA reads TGCAGCGTTGAGTCCATGGGGAATGAGCAGTTCTTC.

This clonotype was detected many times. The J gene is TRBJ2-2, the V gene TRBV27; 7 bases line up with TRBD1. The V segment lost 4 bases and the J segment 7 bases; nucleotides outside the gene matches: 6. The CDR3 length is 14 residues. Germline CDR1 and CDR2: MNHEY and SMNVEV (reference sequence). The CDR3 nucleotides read TGTGCCAGCAGTTCGACAGGGTGGATCGGGGAGCTGTTTTTT. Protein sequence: CASSSTGWIGELFF.

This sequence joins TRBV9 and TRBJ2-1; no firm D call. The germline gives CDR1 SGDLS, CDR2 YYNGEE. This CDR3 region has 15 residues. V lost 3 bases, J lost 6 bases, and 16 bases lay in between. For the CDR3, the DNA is TGTGCCAGCAGCGGCCAAACTACGCCTGGCAATGAGCAGTTCTTC. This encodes CASSGQTTPGNEQFF.

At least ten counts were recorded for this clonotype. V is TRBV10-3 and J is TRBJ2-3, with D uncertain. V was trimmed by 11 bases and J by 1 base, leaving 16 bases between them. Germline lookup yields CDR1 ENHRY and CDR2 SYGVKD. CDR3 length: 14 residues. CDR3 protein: CAASRSVGTDTQYF. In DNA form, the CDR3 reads TGTGCCGCTTCAAGAAGCGTAGGCACAGATACGCAGTATTTT.

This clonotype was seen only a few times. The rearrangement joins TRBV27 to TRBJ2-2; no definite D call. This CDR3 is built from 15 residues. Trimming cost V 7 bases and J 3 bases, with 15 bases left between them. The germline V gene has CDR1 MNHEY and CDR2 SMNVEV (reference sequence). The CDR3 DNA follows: TGTGCCAGCAAAATAGCAGTGGGTGACACCGGGGAGCTGTTTTTT. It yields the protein CASKIAVGDTGELFF.

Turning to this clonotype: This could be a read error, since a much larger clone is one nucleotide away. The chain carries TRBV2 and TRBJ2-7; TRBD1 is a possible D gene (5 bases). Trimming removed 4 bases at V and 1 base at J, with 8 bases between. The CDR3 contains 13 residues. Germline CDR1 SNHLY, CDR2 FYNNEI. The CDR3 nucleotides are TGTGCCAGCAGTGGGGGCCGATCCTACGAGCAGTACTTC. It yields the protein CASSGGRSYEQYF.

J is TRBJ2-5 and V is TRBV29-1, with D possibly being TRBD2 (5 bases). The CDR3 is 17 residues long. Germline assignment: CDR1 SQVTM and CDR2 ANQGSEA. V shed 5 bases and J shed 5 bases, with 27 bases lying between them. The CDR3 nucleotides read TGCAGCGTTTCCTCGCCCCGTGAGGGTTGGCTTAAGGAGACCCAGTACTTC. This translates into CSVSSPREGWLKETQYF.

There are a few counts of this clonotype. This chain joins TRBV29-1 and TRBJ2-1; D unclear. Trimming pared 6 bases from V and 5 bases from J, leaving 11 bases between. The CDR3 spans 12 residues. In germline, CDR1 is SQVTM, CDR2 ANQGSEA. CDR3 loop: CSVTGSHNEQFF. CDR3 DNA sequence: TGCAGCGTAACCGGGTCCCACAATGAGCAGTTCTTC.

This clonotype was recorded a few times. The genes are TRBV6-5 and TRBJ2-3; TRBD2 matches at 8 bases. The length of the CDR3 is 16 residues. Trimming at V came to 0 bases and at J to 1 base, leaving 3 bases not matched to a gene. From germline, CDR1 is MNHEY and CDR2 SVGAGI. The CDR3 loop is CASSYSISGGTDTQYF. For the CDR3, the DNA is TGTGCCAGCAGTTACTCTATTAGCGGGGGCACAGATACGCAGTATTTT.

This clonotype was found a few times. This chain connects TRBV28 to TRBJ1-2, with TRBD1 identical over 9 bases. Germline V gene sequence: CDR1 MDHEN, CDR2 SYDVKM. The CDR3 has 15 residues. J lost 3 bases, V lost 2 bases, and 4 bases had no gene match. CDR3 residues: CASSLPGQGYYGYTF. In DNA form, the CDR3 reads TGTGCCAGCAGTTTACCCGGACAGGGGTACTATGGCTACACCTTC.

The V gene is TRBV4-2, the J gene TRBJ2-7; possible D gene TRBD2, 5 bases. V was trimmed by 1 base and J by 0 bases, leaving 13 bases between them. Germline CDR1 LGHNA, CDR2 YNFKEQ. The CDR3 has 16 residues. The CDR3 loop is CASSQGSGRSSYEQYF. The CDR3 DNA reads TGTGCCAGCAGCCAAGGGAGCGGCCGGAGCTCCTACGAGCAGTACTTC.